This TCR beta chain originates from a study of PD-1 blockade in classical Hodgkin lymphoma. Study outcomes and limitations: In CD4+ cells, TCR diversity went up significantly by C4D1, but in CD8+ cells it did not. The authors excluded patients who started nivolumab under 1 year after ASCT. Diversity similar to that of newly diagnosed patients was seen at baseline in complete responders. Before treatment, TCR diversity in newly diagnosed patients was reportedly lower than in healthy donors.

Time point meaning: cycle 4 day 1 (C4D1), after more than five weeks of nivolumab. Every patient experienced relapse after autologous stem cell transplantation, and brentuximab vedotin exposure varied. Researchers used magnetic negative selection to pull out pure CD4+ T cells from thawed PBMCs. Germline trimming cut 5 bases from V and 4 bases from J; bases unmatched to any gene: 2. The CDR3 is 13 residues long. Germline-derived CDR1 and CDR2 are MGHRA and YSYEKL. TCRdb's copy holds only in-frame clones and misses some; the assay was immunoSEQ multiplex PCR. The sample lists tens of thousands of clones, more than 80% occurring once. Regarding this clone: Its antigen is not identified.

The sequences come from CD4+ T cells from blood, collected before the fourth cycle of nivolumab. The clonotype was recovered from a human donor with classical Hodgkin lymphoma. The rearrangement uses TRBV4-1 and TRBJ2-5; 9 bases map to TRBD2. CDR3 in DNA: TGCGCCAGCAGCTTAGCGGGAGTAGAGACCCAGTACTTC. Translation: CASSLAGVETQYF.